The clone carrying this TCR beta chain occurred many times. The target antigen is unknown. This entry is derived from a study of CD8 T cells in ankylosing spondylitis. TCRdb reprocessed the 5' RACE reads via MiXCR and lists one record per CDR3 protein. The data show fewer than 550,000 distinct CDR3 sequences, with approximately 5.3% seen just once and around 3.4% held by the top ten. Study results and caveats: The study looked at matched synovial fluid samples from ankylosing spondylitis patients. Disease-linked clones were reported to be significantly enriched there. The study identified a TCR beta motif of several highly homologous variants that appeared characteristic of ankylosing spondylitis blood.

Per germline, CDR1 LGHNA and CDR2 YSLEER. The V gene end was trimmed by 4 bases and the J gene end by 8 bases; junction bases not matched to a gene: 9. The CDR3 length is 16 residues. This clonotype originated in a male donor with ankylosing spondylitis. The chain carries TRBV4-3 and TRBJ2-1, with 12 bases aligning to TRBD2. Sequencing was done on a sample of blood, either unsorted or a sorted T cell fraction (not recorded which). The DNA of the CDR3 is TGCGCCAGCAGCCCACAGGGGCTAGCGGGAGGGCATGAGCAGTTCTTC. Amino acid sequence: CASSPQGLAGGHEQFF.